Presented here are 18 T cell receptor beta chains from one specimen sequenced in a study of CD8 T cells in seronegative destructive rheumatoid arthritis. Data came from immunoSEQ multiplex PCR; TCRdb stores just in-frame clones and leaves some out. The sample consists of several thousand clones, about two thirds of them appearing once. Sequencing was carried out using CD8+ T cells from blood. Receptors were obtained from a woman in her fifties or sixties with seronegative destructive rheumatoid arthritis.

V gene TRBV7-9 combines with J gene TRBJ2-5; D perhaps matches TRBD2 (7 bases). Deletions cut 4 bases from V and 5 bases from J, with 17 bases between. Germline loops: CDR1 SEHNR, CDR2 FQNEAQ (reference sequence). This CDR3 is built from 15 residues. Here the CDR3 reads CASSSPWGGWETQYF. As DNA, the CDR3 is TGTGCCAGCAGCTCCCCCTGGGGGGGCTGGGAGACCCAGTACTTC.

The chain combines TRBV6-5 with TRBJ1-6; 10 positions agree with TRBD1. Germline V gene sequence: CDR1 MNHEY, CDR2 SVGAGI. This CDR3 is 15 amino acids long. V trimming: 4 bases; J trimming: 10 bases; junction bases outside the gene matches: 7. CDR3 residues: CASSWGQGYRSPLHF. The CDR3 DNA reads as TGTGCCAGCAGTTGGGGACAGGGGTATCGGTCACCCCTCCACTTT.

The J gene is TRBJ2-1, the V gene TRBV30; D possibly corresponds to TRBD2 (5 bases). Germline assignment: CDR1 GTSNPN and CDR2 SVGIG (reference sequence). V was pared by 3 bases and J by 7 bases, with 13 bases between. This CDR3 comprises 13 residues. The CDR3 sequence is CAWRSGYTNEQFF. CDR3 DNA sequence: TGTGCCTGGAGATCGGGGTACACGAATGAGCAGTTCTTC.

The rearrangement uses TRBV6-4 and TRBJ2-1; the match to TRBD2 covers 8 bases. CDR3 length: 14 residues. Germline CDR1 MRHNA, CDR2 SNTAGT. V lost 6 bases and J lost 2; bases outside the gene matches: 3. CDR3 in amino acids: CASSRGGTYNEQFF. CDR3 coding DNA: TGTGCCAGCAGCCGGGGGGGAACCTACAATGAGCAGTTCTTC.

This clone has only a few counts. The rearrangement uses TRBV13 and TRBJ2-2, with TRBD2 identical over 10 bases. With 5 bases clipped from V and 0 bases from J, the junction kept 3 bases outside the gene matches. This CDR3 is 16 amino acids long. Germline assignment: CDR1 PRHDT and CDR2 FYEKMQ (reference sequence). The DNA for the CDR3 is TGTGCCAGCAGCCCTCTAGCGGGGGCGAACACCGGGGAGCTGTTTTTT. Amino acids: CASSPLAGANTGELFF.

This clone was observed once. The chain is built from TRBV11-1 and TRBJ1-4; D not certain. The V end lost 5 bases, the J end lost 8 bases, and 12 bases lay between the germline ends. The CDR3 consists of 13 residues. In germline, CDR1 is SGHAT, CDR2 FQDESV (reference sequence). The chain's CDR3 is CASSRTRLEKLFF. DNA for the CDR3: TGTGCCAGCAGCCGTACGCGTTTGGAAAAACTGTTTTTT.

The chain joins TRBV5-4 to TRBJ2-1; D gene uncertain. The germline V and J ends were trimmed by 3 bases and 8 bases, with 18 bases remaining between them. This CDR3 region has 15 residues. The germline gives CDR1 SGHNT, CDR2 YYREEE (reference sequence). CDR3 region: CASSSTPLRRDEQFF. As DNA, the CDR3 is TGTGCCAGCAGCTCAACCCCCCTACGTCGGGATGAGCAGTTCTTC.

The chain is built from TRBV6-6 and TRBJ2-1; D unclear. In germline, CDR1 is MNHNY, CDR2 SVGAGI (reference sequence). V lost 4 bases to trimming and J lost 4 bases, with 5 bases between them. There are 12 residues in the CDR3. The CDR3 DNA follows: TGTGCCAGCAGTTCCCCGTACAATGAGCAGTTCTTC. Encoded protein: CASSSPYNEQFF.

The chain employs TRBV28 and TRBJ2-6; D might be TRBD1 (6 bases). Between the trimmed V and J ends, which lost 6 bases and 0 bases, there was a span of 12 bases. CDR1 and CDR2 from the germline V gene are MDHEN and SYDVKM. The CDR3 is 16 amino acids. CDR3 nucleotide sequence: TGTGCCAGCAGCCTCGACAGGCACTCTGGGGCCAACGTCCTGACTTTC. Encoded protein: CASSLDRHSGANVLTF.

This sequence joins TRBV4-2 and TRBJ2-5; 10 nucleotides line up with TRBD2. The CDR3 is made up of 16 amino acids. In germline, CDR1 is LGHNA, CDR2 YNFKEQ. V shed 0 bases and J 5 bases; nucleotides not matched to a gene: 6. The CDR3 sequence: CASSQDPSGGGETQYF. The CDR3 DNA is TGTGCCAGCAGCCAAGATCCTAGCGGGGGCGGGGAGACCCAGTACTTC.

This clone has just one count. The CDR3 protein is CASSVTGNNGYTF. CDR3 in DNA: TGTGCCAGCAGCGTTACAGGGAATAATGGCTACACCTTC. The rearrangement links TRBV9 to TRBJ1-2; tentatively, D is TRBD1 (6 bases). The V gene's germline CDR1 is SGDLS and CDR2 YYNGEE. V was trimmed by 2 bases and J by 6 bases, leaving 11 bases between them. The CDR3 is 13 residues long. The full variable domain, completed using reference TRBV9 and TRBJ1-2, is DSGVTQTPKHLITATGQRVTLRCSPRSGDLSVYWYQQSLDQGLQFLIQYYNGEERAKGNILERFSAQQFPDLHSELNLSSLELGDSALYFCASSVTGNNGYTFGSGTRLTVV.

This clone was recorded a few times. This rearrangement joins TRBV29-1 to TRBJ1-2; unclear D gene. Trimming left V 6 bases short and J 2 bases short, with 19 bases between. Germline lookup yields CDR1 SQVTM and CDR2 ANQGSEA. CDR3 length equals 15 residues. The CDR3 reads CSVWSLRRGNYGYTF. The CDR3 coding sequence is TGCAGCGTGTGGAGTTTGAGGCGCGGGAACTATGGCTACACCTTC.

The chain couples TRBV5-1 to TRBJ2-7; 8 bases map to TRBD2. V gave up 3 bases and J gave up 2 bases; unmatched junction bases: 1. The CDR3 length is 13 residues. CDR1 and CDR2 from the germline V gene are SGHRS and YFSETQ. The CDR3 coding sequence is TGCGCCAGCAGCTCGGGGGGGGCCTACGAGCAGTACTTC. This translates into CASSSGGAYEQYF.

This clone was seen just once. This chain uses TRBV10-3 with TRBJ2-6; D may be TRBD1 (5 bases). V dropped 10 bases and J dropped 0 bases, with 22 bases sitting between them. The CDR3 runs to 18 residues. Germline CDR1 reads ENHRY; CDR2 reads SYGVKD. CDR3 DNA: TGTGCCACCTATGGGATAGACAGTAAGAACTCTGGGGCCAACGTCCTGACTTTC. Its translation is CATYGIDSKNSGANVLTF.

This clone was seen a few times. The rearrangement links TRBV27 to TRBJ2-1; the D gene is possibly TRBD2 (7 bases). This CDR3 is 16 amino acids long. Germline V gene sequence: CDR1 MNHEY, CDR2 SMNVEV (reference sequence). V was trimmed by 6 bases and J by 7 bases, leaving 22 bases between them. As DNA, the CDR3 is TGTGCCAGCAGCCCATGGGGGGCAGCGGGGAATAATGAGCAGTTCTTC. The encoded protein is CASSPWGAAGNNEQFF.

This clone was counted a single time. The J gene is TRBJ2-3, the V gene TRBV4-1, with 10 nucleotides matching TRBD2. The V and J ends lost 5 bases and 4 bases, in that order; junction bases with no gene match: 9. The CDR3 has 16 amino acids. Germline values: CDR1 MGHRA, CDR2 YSYEKL. The chain's CDR3 is CASSYRSSGGSDTQYF. The DNA for the CDR3 is TGCGCCAGCAGCTATCGGTCTAGCGGGGGTTCAGATACGCAGTATTTT.

This clone is large by share. The chain has TRBV25-1 and TRBJ1-2; TRBD1 agrees at 8 bases. V gave up 5 bases and J gave up 2 bases; unmatched junction bases: 7. CDR3 length: 15 amino acids. Germline CDR1 MGHDK, CDR2 SYGVNS. As DNA, the CDR3 is TGTGCCAGCAGTTCCGCAGGGGGCTGGAACTATGGCTACACCTTC. Translation gives CASSSAGGWNYGYTF.

The chain links TRBV7-9 to TRBJ1-4, with a possible D match to TRBD1 (6 bases). With 8 bases removed from V and 7 bases from J, the gap between germline ends came to 14 bases. This CDR3 region has 13 residues. The germline CDR1 and CDR2 sequences are SEHNR and FQNEAQ (reference sequence). CDR3 in DNA: TGTGCCAGCGGAGGACAGAGTACTGAAAAACTGTTTTTT. This sequence encodes CASGGQSTEKLFF.